Each of the 10 T cell receptor beta chains below was sequenced from the same sample in a study of blood T cell repertoires in COVID-19. Measured with immunoSEQ multiplex PCR; TCRdb has only the in-frame clones, and not every one. This table holds a few hundred thousand clones, around 88% found once. Source material: PBMCs or T cells enriched from blood (not recorded which). These receptors all stem from a woman aged 30 to 39 who had been exposed to COVID-19.

The chain recombines TRBV29-1 with TRBJ1-5; 8 positions agree with TRBD1. This CDR3 spans 13 amino acids. J gave up 7 bases and V 3 bases, and 5 bases lay outside the gene matches. CDR1 and CDR2 (germline): SQVTM, ANQGSEA. Here the CDR3 DNA reads TGCAGCGTTGAGGTAACAGGGGGACAGCCCCAGCATTTT. Its protein product is CSVEVTGGQPQHF.

CDR3 region: CATSDFRQGGYTF. The CDR3 DNA follows: TGTGCCACCAGTGATTTCAGGCAGGGCGGCTACACCTTC. This rearrangement joins TRBV24-1 to TRBJ1-2; a weak D match, TRBD1 (5 bases). The CDR3 is made up of 13 amino acids. V was pared by 1 base and J by 8 bases, with 10 bases between. Germline-derived CDR1 and CDR2 are KGHDR and SFDVKD.

CDR3 in amino acids: CATSDHPRGNTGELFF. The CDR3 DNA sequence: TGTGCCACCAGTGATCACCCCCGGGGGAACACCGGGGAGCTGTTTTTT. V usage is TRBV24-1 and J usage is TRBJ2-2; possibly TRBD2 for D (5 bases). Looked up from germline, CDR1 is KGHDR and CDR2 is SFDVKD. The length of the CDR3 is 16 residues. The germline V and J ends were trimmed by 3 bases and 1 base, with 11 bases remaining between them.

This clone appeared once. The chain employs TRBV7-3 and TRBJ2-1, with TRBD2 identical over 12 bases. The CDR3 has 17 amino acids. In germline, CDR1 is SGHTA, CDR2 FQGTGA. J was trimmed by 6 bases and V by 3 bases; bases with no gene match: 9. Here the CDR3 reads CASSFSSGGAFGNEQFF. CDR3 bases: TGTGCCAGCAGCTTCTCTAGCGGGGGGGCCTTCGGCAATGAGCAGTTCTTC.

The V gene is TRBV5-1, the J gene TRBJ2-7; TRBD1 aligns across 7 bases. The CDR3 length is 14 residues. CDR1 SGHRS and CDR2 YFSETQ come from the germline V gene. The ends lost 4 bases at V and 1 base at J; junction bases unmatched: 5. In DNA, the CDR3 is TGCGCCAGCAGCCCAGGGGGACGTTCCTACGAGCAGTACTTC. It translates to CASSPGGRSYEQYF.

V usage is TRBV6-5 and J usage is TRBJ1-1; a weak D match, TRBD1 (5 bases). Germline CDR1 is MNHEY and CDR2 is SVGAGI. V was shortened by 0 bases and J by 5 bases, with 13 bases between the two germline ends. This CDR3 is 15 amino acids long. The CDR3: CASSYSGWGETEAFF. DNA for the CDR3: TGTGCCAGCAGTTACTCGGGTTGGGGGGAGACTGAAGCTTTCTTT.

The chain uses TRBV11-2 and TRBJ1-2; D may be TRBD1 (5 bases). Looked up from germline, CDR1 is SGHAT and CDR2 is FQNNGV. The V end lost 0 bases, the J end lost 5 bases, and 22 bases lay between the germline ends. CDR3 length equals 18 residues. Here the CDR3 DNA reads TGTGCCAGCAGCTTAGATTACCTATCCGGGTTGGGGCGATATGGCTACACCTTC. Translated: CASSLDYLSGLGRYGYTF.

V and J are TRBV28 and TRBJ1-3; TRBD1 is a possible D gene (6 bases). The germline V and J ends were trimmed by 7 bases and 2 bases, with 12 bases remaining between them. CDR1 and CDR2 (germline): MDHEN, SYDVKM. The CDR3 has 14 amino acids. The CDR3 protein is CASTGASAGNTIYF. The CDR3 bases are TGTGCCAGCACAGGGGCGAGCGCTGGAAACACCATATATTTT.

The V gene is TRBV19, the J gene TRBJ2-3; D might be TRBD1 (5 bases). CDR3 size: 16 residues. The V and J ends lost 3 bases and 6 bases respectively, with 19 bases between them. Germline CDR1 reads LNHDA; CDR2 reads SQIVND (reference sequence). CDR3 protein: CASSIYGADEADTQYF. The CDR3 region has the DNA TGTGCCAGTAGTATCTATGGGGCCGACGAGGCGGATACGCAGTATTTT.

The gene calls are TRBV6-4 and TRBJ2-2; D is perhaps TRBD1 (5 bases). The V end lost 0 bases, the J end lost 5 bases, and 13 bases lay between the germline ends. The CDR3 loop spans 16 amino acids. The germline CDR1 and CDR2 sequences are MRHNA and SNTAGT. CDR3 nucleotide sequence: TGTGCCAGCAGTGACTCGAAGGGGCTTAAAACCGGGGAGCTGTTTTTT. Translating it yields CASSDSKGLKTGELFF.